This T cell receptor beta chain was profiled in a study of T cell changes during pregnancy in multiple sclerosis. CDR1 and CDR2 from the germline V gene are SGHVS and FNYEAQ. This CDR3 spans 20 amino acids. V shed 2 bases, J shed 9 bases, and the junction held 23 bases outside the gene matches. TCRdb keeps only in-frame clones here, not all; method: immunoSEQ multiplex PCR. This sample has about 64,000 clones, with 90% found just once. Source: peripheral blood, taken in the third trimester of pregnancy. This TCR was recovered from a female donor in good health, enrolled as a control in a pregnancy study. The rearrangement links TRBV7-6 to TRBJ2-3, with TRBD2 identical over 10 bases. CDR3 coding DNA: TGTGCCAGCAGCTTATCCGTGACCCCTAGCGGGGGATTAAAAGGGGCGACGCAGTATTTT. Translating gives CASSLSVTPSGGLKGATQYF.